This T cell receptor (beta chain) was obtained from a study of T cell changes during pregnancy in multiple sclerosis. Clones were read by immunoSEQ multiplex PCR, and TCRdb kept only the in-frame ones, dropping some. The sample records 65,000 to 80,000 clones, roughly nine tenths being singletons. Germline V gene sequence: CDR1 SGHNT, CDR2 YYREEE (reference sequence). V shed 0 bases and J shed 3 bases, with 16 bases lying between them. The CDR3 loop spans 16 amino acids. The sequence was collected from a female donor with multiple sclerosis, enrolled in a pregnancy study. Specimen: CD4+ T cells from peripheral blood mononuclear cells, collected before pregnancy. The chain employs TRBV5-4 and TRBJ2-7, with a weak D call TRBD2 (5 bases). The CDR3 DNA is TGTGCCAGCAGCTTGGAATCGGCCCCTGAGGGCTACGAGCAGTACTTC. As protein: CASSLESAPEGYEQYF.